Listed here are 22 T cell receptor beta chains from one sample, sequenced in a study of human T cells and chemical hapten exposure. The time point: pre-sensitization, week 0. Sample treatment: therapeutic diphenylcyclopropenone sensitization with weekly scalp DPC. One entry per CDR3 protein, called by TCRdb with MiXCR from the RACE reads. This sample has roughly 100,000 distinct CDR3 sequences, with approximately 12% found just once. Sequenced here: whole blood, sampled in connection with sensitization to the hapten diphenylcyclopropenone (DPC). Source of these receptors: a woman aged 45-59 years with alopecia areata. Some clones in this sample may be carry-over from other donors' samples.

This rearrangement joins TRBV12-3 or TRBV12-4 to TRBJ2-5, with 8 nucleotides matching TRBD2. Trimming cost V 8 bases and J 5 bases; bases outside gene matches: 7. The CDR3 is 13 amino acids. CDR3 DNA: TGTGCCAGCCGTCAAGCGGGAGTGGAGACCCAGTACTTC. Encoded protein: CASRQAGVETQYF.

The chain joins TRBV7-6 to TRBJ2-1, with no clear D. V lost 5 bases to trimming and J lost 6 bases, with 14 bases between them. This CDR3 contains 14 residues. CDR1 and CDR2 from the germline V gene are SGHVS and FNYEAQ. The CDR3 spells CASSVSALGNEQFF. The CDR3 nucleotides read TGTGCCAGCAGCGTTTCCGCGTTGGGCAATGAGCAGTTCTTC. Looking up the rest from reference TRBV7-6 and TRBJ2-1 gives the full variable domain: GAGVSQSPRYKVTKRGQDVALRCDPISGHVSLYWYRQALGQGPEFLTYFNYEAQQDKSGLPNDRFSAERPEGSISTLTIQRTEQRDSAMYRCASSVSALGNEQFFGPGTRLTVL.

Notes on this clonotype: Germline is not matched at one junction end, which may reflect a read error. This chain uses TRBV2 with TRBJ2-4, with no clear D. The CDR3 extends over 12 amino acids. Germline CDR1 is SNHLY and CDR2 is FYNNEI. The CDR3 here is CASSEAPVLQHF. CDR3 nucleotides: TGTGCCAGCAGTGAAGCGCCGGTACTGCAGCATTTC.

This clonotype was counted a few times. This chain links TRBV14 with TRBJ1-3; tentatively, D is TRBD1 (5 bases). This CDR3 has 15 amino acids. Deletions cut 4 bases from V and 4 bases from J, with 14 bases between. CDR1 and CDR2 (germline): SGHDN, FVKESK. CDR3 loop: CASSPIATEGNTIYF. CDR3 in DNA: TGTGCCAGCAGCCCCATAGCGACAGAGGGAAACACCATATATTTT. The full variable domain, with the rest looked up from reference TRBV14 and TRBJ1-3, is EAGVTQFPSHSVIEKGQTVTLRCDPISGHDNLYWYRRVMGKEIKFLLHFVKESKQDESGMPNNRFLAERTGGTYSTLKVQPAELEDSGVYFCASSPIATEGNTIYFGEGSWLTVV.

The chain employs TRBV20-1 and TRBJ1-6; no clear D gene. Trimming took off 2 bases at V and 14 bases at J, with 10 bases between the two ends. This CDR3 has 11 amino acids. CDR1 and CDR2 (germline): DFQATT, SNEGSKA (reference sequence). CDR3 amino acids: CSARTWESLHF. Written as DNA, the CDR3 is TGCAGTGCTAGAACATGGGAGTCCCTCCACTTT.

This clonotype was seen more than once but under ten times. This chain connects TRBV5-1 to TRBJ2-7, with 9 bases lining up with TRBD1. CDR1 SGHRS and CDR2 YFSETQ come from the germline V gene. CDR3 size: 15 residues. The J segment lost 5 bases and the V segment lost 3 bases, leaving 9 bases of the junction unmatched. CDR3 coding DNA: TGCGCCAGCAGCTCGCCGGGACAGGGTAATAACGAGCAGTACTTC. It is translated as CASSSPGQGNNEQYF.

The CDR3 protein is CASSFYRTSGRGRELFF. The CDR3 nucleotides read TGTGCCAGCAGTTTCTACCGGACTAGCGGGAGAGGCCGGGAGCTGTTTTTT. The rearrangement joins TRBV28 to TRBJ2-2; TRBD2 agrees at 13 bases. This CDR3 is built from 17 residues. Germline lookup yields CDR1 MDHEN and CDR2 SYDVKM. V shed 3 bases, J shed 9 bases, and the junction held 10 bases outside the gene matches.

The chain carries TRBV19 and TRBJ2-2; a weak D match, TRBD1 (6 bases). This CDR3 is built from 16 residues. The V and J ends lost 2 bases and 1 base respectively, with 11 bases between them. Germline values: CDR1 LNHDA, CDR2 SQIVND (reference sequence). Here the CDR3 DNA reads TGTGCCAGTAGTATACTGGGCAGGGGGAACACCGGGGAGCTGTTTTTT. Amino acid sequence: CASSILGRGNTGELFF.

The chain carries TRBV28 and TRBJ2-3; 7 bases match TRBD2. The CDR3 spans 15 residues. V lost 1 base, J lost 2 bases, and 3 bases stayed unmatched. In germline, CDR1 is MDHEN, CDR2 SYDVKM. The CDR3 DNA follows: TGTGCCAGCAGTTTATTGACTAGCTACACAGATACGCAGTATTTT. This translates into CASSLLTSYTDTQYF.

The rearrangement uses TRBV28 and TRBJ1-2; D is undetermined. V was trimmed by 1 base and J by 0 bases, leaving 9 bases between them. The CDR3 is 15 amino acids. Germline V gene lookup returns CDR1 MDHEN and CDR2 SYDVKM. CDR3 sequence (DNA): TGTGCCAGCAGTTTATCGGCAGGCCCTAACTATGGCTACACCTTC. Translation: CASSLSAGPNYGYTF.

This clonotype was found a few times. The chain combines TRBV7-8 with TRBJ1-6, with a tentative D call TRBD1 (5 bases). The V gene lost 0 bases and the J gene lost 7 bases, with 10 bases spanning the gap. Germline CDR1 reads SGHVS; CDR2 reads FQNEAQ. The CDR3 runs to 15 residues. The CDR3 DNA reads as TGTGCCAGCAGCTTAGCAGCAGGGAAGAATTCACCCCTCCACTTT. Its translation: CASSLAAGKNSPLHF.

This clonotype has ten or more counts. The V call is TRBV19, the J call TRBJ2-7; 16 nucleotides agree with TRBD2. The length of the CDR3 is 19 residues. V gave up 4 bases and J gave up 4 bases; unmatched junction bases: 13. Germline V CDR1 and CDR2: LNHDA, SQIVND (reference sequence). CDR3 residues: CASSTSTTGTSGRAYEQYF. The CDR3 region has the DNA TGTGCCAGTAGTACGTCGACAACCGGGACTAGCGGGAGGGCTTACGAGCAGTACTTC.

The rearrangement joins TRBV5-1 to TRBJ2-5; the match to TRBD2 covers 13 bases. This CDR3 is 17 amino acids long. V trimming: 1 base; J trimming: 2 bases; junction bases outside the gene matches: 5. CDR1 and CDR2 from the germline V gene are SGHRS and YFSETQ. The CDR3 DNA reads TGCGCCAGCAGCTTGCCCCAGACTAGCGGGGGGCAAGAGACCCAGTACTTC. It yields the protein CASSLPQTSGGQETQYF. The variable domain in full, completed from reference TRBV5-1 and TRBJ2-5, reads KAGVTQTPRYLIKTRGQQVTLSCSPISGHRSVSWYQQTPGQGLQFLFEYFSETQRNKGNFPGRFSGRQFSNSRSEMNVSTLELGDSALYLCASSLPQTSGGQETQYFGPGTRLLVL.

The gene calls are TRBV12-3 or TRBV12-4 and TRBJ1-4; D remains unclear. V was shortened by 3 bases and J by 7 bases, with 12 bases between the two germline ends. This CDR3 has 14 amino acids. In DNA form, the CDR3 reads TGTGCCAGCAGTTTTTTCAGTGGAGGTGAAAAACTGTTTTTT. This gives the protein CASSFFSGGEKLFF.

The genes are TRBV19 and TRBJ2-3, with 7 bases that match TRBD1. Germline CDR1 is LNHDA and CDR2 is SQIVND (reference sequence). V was clipped by 5 bases and J by 1 base; unmatched bases: 9. This CDR3 is 16 amino acids long. As DNA, the CDR3 is TGTGCCAGTAGTCGAGGACAGGCCCCCCGCACAGATACGCAGTATTTT. Amino acid sequence: CASSRGQAPRTDTQYF.

The rearrangement joins TRBV7-2 to TRBJ1-5; TRBD1 matches at 8 bases. This CDR3 region has 16 residues. V shed 5 bases, J shed 0 bases, and the junction held 6 bases outside the gene matches. CDR1 SGHTA and CDR2 FQGNSA come from the germline V gene. The CDR3 bases are TGTGCCAGCAGCAGTACAGGGGGACCTAGCAATCAGCCCCAGCATTTT. Amino acid sequence: CASSSTGGPSNQPQHF.

This chain connects TRBV28 to TRBJ2-3; D not resolved. V was clipped by 2 bases and J by 0 bases, with 12 bases between them. The CDR3 is 16 residues long. Germline V gene data show CDR1 as MDHEN and CDR2 as SYDVKM. The CDR3 DNA follows: TGTGCCAGCAGTTTAGGGGATTCGCCTAGCACAGATACGCAGTATTTT. It encodes CASSLGDSPSTDTQYF.

The rearrangement joins TRBV20-1 to TRBJ1-5; D gene ambiguous. Per germline, CDR1 DFQATT and CDR2 SNEGSKA (reference sequence). V was pared by 3 bases and J by 3 bases, with 6 bases between. The CDR3 spans 12 residues. The CDR3 region has the DNA TGCAGTGCTAGTCTCATCAATCAGCCCCAGCATTTT. It specifies CSASLINQPQHF.

The chain combines TRBV7-6 with TRBJ2-1, with a weak D call TRBD2 (5 bases). Germline assignment: CDR1 SGHVS and CDR2 FNYEAQ. The CDR3 totals 14 residues. The V end lost 4 bases, the J end lost 9 bases, and 16 bases lay between the germline ends. CDR3 DNA: TGTGCCAGCAGCTCCAACCACATGGGGAGTGAGCAGTTCTTC. Encoded protein: CASSSNHMGSEQFF.

This clonotype was seen only a few times. The chain carries TRBV12-3 or TRBV12-4 and TRBJ1-3; D unclear. The CDR3 covers 14 residues. The V end was cut by 3 bases, the J end by 0 bases, with 6 bases between. This CDR3 reads CASSFRASGNTIYF. The CDR3 DNA is TGTGCCAGCAGTTTTCGTGCCTCTGGAAACACCATATATTTT.

The rearrangement uses TRBV2 and TRBJ2-1, with 9 bases fitting TRBD2. The germline V gene has CDR1 SNHLY and CDR2 FYNNEI. The length of the CDR3 is 15 residues. V gave up 11 bases and J gave up 4 bases; unmatched junction bases: 12. The CDR3 sequence: CASQAQAGGYNEQFF. Here the CDR3 DNA reads TGTGCCTCCCAAGCCCAGGCGGGGGGGTACAATGAGCAGTTCTTC.

The chain joins TRBV12-3 or TRBV12-4 to TRBJ2-7; either TRBD1 or TRBD2 may fit D (6 bases each). V was pared by 2 bases and J by 5 bases, with 13 bases between. The CDR3 runs to 14 residues. The CDR3 spells CASSLQGSGDEQYF. The DNA for the CDR3 is TGTGCCAGCAGTTTACAGGGGTCGGGGGACGAGCAGTACTTC.